Many counts were recorded for the clone carrying this T cell receptor beta chain. The data were taken from a study of regulatory T cells in long-lasting Graves disease. Through Arm-PCR of CDR3 regions and iRepertoire HTBI primers, TCR beta libraries were built. TCRdb reprocessed the multiplex PCR reads via MiXCR and lists one record per CDR3 protein. The sample has a few hundred thousand distinct CDR3 sequences; around 20% are singletons. Time point meaning: persistent/refractory GD, antithyroid drugs over 5 years with positive TRAb. After RNA was extracted from PBMCs, the TCR library was made from it. Germline V gives CDR1 LGHDT, CDR2 YNNKEL (reference sequence). Trimming shortened V by 1 base and J by 4 bases, and 10 bases separated the two germline ends. This CDR3 contains 14 residues.

The chain is built from TRBV3-1 and TRBJ2-5; no clear D gene. The sample here was peripheral blood mononuclear cells (PBMCs), taken when the disease was refractory, from a patient treated with antithyroid drugs. The TCR sequence derives from a female donor with Graves disease. CDR3 in DNA: TGTGCCAGCAGCCAAGCCGGCGGAGTAGAGACCCAGTACTTC. Protein sequence: CASSQAGGVETQYF.